This T cell receptor (beta chain) was documented in a study of blood T cell repertoires in COVID-19. Across the whole study: PBMCs, B-cell-depleted T cells, or T cells provided the cDNA or gDNA that made up the material.

Sequencing was performed with immunoSEQ multiplex PCR; in TCRdb, only in-frame clones are kept and a portion is missing. The repertoire holds around 260,000 clones, approximately 79% seen once, with approximately 4.3% in the top ten. This CDR3 region has 14 residues. The V and J ends lost 5 bases and 4 bases respectively, with 11 bases between them. Per germline, CDR1 LNHDA and CDR2 SQIVND (reference sequence). This study enrolled people aged about 18 to 95 from under 25 US geographic areas. The study assigned cohorts using participant-reported clinical history. This clonotype was sampled from a man aged 25 to 45 with acute COVID-19. The rearrangement joins TRBV19 to TRBJ2-2; tentatively, D is TRBD2 (5 bases). Sequencing was done on a sample of PBMCs or T cells enriched from blood (not recorded which). The CDR3 coding sequence is TGTGCCAGTAGTCGCGGGCAGACCACCGGGGAGCTGTTTTTT. It translates to CASSRGQTTGELFF.